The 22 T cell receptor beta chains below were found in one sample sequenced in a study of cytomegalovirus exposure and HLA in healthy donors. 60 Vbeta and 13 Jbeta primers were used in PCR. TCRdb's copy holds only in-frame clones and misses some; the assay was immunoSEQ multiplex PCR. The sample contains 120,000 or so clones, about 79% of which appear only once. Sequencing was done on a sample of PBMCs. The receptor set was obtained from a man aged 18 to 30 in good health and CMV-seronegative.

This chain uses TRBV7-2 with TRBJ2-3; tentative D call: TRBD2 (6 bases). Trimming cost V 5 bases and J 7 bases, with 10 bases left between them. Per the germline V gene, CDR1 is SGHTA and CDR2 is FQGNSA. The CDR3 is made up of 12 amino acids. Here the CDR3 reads CASSQGLNTQYF. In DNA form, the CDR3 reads TGTGCCAGCAGCCAAGGACTAAATACGCAGTATTTT.

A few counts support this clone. CDR3 protein: CASSPDRGKIGNTEAFF. CDR3 coding DNA: TGTGCCAGCTCACCAGACAGGGGTAAAATTGGGAACACTGAAGCTTTCTTT. This chain connects TRBV18 to TRBJ1-1; 8 nucleotides match TRBD1. Germline assignment: CDR1 KGHSH and CDR2 LQKENI. Trimming at V came to 2 bases and at J to 1 base, leaving 9 bases not matched to a gene. The CDR3 runs 17 residues.

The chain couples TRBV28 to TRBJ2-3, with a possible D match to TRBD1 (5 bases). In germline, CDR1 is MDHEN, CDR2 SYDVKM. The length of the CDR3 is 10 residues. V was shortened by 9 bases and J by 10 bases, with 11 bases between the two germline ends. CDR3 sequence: CASSRDAQYF. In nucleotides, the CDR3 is TGTGCCAGTAGCAGGGATGCGCAGTATTTT.

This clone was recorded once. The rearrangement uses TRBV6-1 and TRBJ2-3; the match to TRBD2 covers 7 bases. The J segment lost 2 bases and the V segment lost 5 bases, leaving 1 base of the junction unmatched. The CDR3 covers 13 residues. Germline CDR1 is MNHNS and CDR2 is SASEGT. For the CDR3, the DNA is TGTGCCAGCAGTCGGGACTACACAGATACGCAGTATTTT. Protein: CASSRDYTDTQYF.

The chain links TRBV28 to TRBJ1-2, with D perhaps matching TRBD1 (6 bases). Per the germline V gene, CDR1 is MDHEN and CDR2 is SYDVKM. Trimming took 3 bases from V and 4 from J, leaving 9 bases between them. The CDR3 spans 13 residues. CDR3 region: CASSLTGFYGYTF. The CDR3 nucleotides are TGTGCCAGCAGTTTGACAGGCTTCTATGGCTACACCTTC.

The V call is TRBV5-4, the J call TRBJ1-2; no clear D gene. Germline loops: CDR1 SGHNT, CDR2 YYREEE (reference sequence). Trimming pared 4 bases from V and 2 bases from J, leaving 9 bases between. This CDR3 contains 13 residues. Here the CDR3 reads CASSHISNYGYTF. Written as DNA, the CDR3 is TGTGCCAGCAGCCACATATCGAACTATGGCTACACCTTC.

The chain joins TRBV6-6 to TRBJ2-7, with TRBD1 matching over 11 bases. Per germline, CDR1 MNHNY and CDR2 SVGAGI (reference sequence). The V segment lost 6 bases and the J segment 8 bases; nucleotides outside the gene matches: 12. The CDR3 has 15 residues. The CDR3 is CASRIRDRGGEQQYF. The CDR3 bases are TGTGCCAGCAGGATCCGGGACAGGGGGGGTGAGCAGCAGTACTTC.

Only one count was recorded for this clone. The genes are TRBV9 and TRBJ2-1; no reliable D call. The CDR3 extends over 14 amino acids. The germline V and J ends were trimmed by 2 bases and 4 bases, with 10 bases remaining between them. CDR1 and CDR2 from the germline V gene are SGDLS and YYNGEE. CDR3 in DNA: TGTGCCAGCAGCGTTTTCGAACAGTACAATGAGCAGTTCTTC. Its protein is CASSVFEQYNEQFF.

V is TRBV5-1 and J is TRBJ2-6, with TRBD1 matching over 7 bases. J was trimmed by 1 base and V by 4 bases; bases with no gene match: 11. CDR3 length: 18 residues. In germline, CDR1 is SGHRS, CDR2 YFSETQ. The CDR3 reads CASSRARDSTSGANVLTF. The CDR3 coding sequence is TGCGCCAGCAGCAGGGCCCGGGACAGTACATCTGGGGCCAACGTCCTGACTTTC. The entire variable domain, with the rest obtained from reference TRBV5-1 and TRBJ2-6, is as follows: KAGVTQTPRYLIKTRGQQVTLSCSPISGHRSVSWYQQTPGQGLQFLFEYFSETQRNKGNFPGRFSGRQFSNSRSEMNVSTLELGDSALYLCASSRARDSTSGANVLTFGAGSRLTVL.

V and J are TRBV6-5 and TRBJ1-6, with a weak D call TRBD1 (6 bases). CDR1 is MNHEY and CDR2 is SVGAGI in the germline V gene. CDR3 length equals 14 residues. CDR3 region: CADGEGDYNSPLHF. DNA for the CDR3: TGTGCAGACGGCGAGGGGGACTATAATTCACCCCTCCACTTT.

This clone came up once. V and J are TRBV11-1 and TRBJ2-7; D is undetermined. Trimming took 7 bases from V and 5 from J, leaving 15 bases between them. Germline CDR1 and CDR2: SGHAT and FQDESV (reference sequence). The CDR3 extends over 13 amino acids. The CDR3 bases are TGTGCCAGCACTTACTCTACTTCAAACGAGCAGTACTTC. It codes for CASTYSTSNEQYF.

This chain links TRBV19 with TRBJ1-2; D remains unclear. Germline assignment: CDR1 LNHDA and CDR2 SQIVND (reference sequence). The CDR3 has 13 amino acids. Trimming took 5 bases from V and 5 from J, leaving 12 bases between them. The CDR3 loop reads CASSATGQYGYTF. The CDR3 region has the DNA TGTGCCAGTAGTGCCACTGGGCAGTATGGCTACACCTTC.

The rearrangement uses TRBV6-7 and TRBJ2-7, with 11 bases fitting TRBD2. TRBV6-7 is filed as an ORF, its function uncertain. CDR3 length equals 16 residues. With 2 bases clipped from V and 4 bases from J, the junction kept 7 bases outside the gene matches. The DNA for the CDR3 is TGTGCCAGCAGTTACGCCCAGCTAGCGGGAGGTTACGAGCAGTACTTC. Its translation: CASSYAQLAGGYEQYF.

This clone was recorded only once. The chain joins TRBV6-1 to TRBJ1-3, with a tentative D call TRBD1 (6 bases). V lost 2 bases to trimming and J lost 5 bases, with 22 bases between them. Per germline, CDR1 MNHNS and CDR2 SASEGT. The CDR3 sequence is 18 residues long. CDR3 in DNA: TGTGCCAGCAGTGAATATAGCCCCTCAGGGGACCCAAGAAACACCATATATTTT. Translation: CASSEYSPSGDPRNTIYF.

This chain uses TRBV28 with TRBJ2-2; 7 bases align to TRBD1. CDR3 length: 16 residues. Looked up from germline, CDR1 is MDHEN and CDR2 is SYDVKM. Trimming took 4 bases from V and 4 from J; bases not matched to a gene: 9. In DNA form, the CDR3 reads TGTGCCAGCAGTTCCAGACAGGGCACGGGCACCGGGGAGCTGTTTTTT. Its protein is CASSSRQGTGTGELFF.

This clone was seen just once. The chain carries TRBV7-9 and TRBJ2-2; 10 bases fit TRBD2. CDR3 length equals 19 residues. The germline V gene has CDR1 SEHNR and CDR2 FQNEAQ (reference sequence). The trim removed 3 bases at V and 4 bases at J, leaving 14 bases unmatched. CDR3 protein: CASSLGVGSGRFSTGELFF. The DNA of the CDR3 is TGTGCCAGCAGCTTGGGAGTCGGTAGCGGGAGGTTTAGCACCGGGGAGCTGTTTTTT.

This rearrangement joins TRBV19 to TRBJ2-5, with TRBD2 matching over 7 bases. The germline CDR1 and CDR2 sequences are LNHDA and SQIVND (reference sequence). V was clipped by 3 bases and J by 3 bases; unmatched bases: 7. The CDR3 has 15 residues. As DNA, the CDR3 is TGTGCCAGTAGTATTTTGTCTAGCGGTAAAGAGACCCAGTACTTC. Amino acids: CASSILSSGKETQYF.

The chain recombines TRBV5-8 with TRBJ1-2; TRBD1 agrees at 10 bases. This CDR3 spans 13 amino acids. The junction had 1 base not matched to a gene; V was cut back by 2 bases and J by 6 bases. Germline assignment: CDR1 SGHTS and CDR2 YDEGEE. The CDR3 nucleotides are TGTGCCAGCAGCTTAGGACAGGGGGATGGCTACACCTTC. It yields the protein CASSLGQGDGYTF.

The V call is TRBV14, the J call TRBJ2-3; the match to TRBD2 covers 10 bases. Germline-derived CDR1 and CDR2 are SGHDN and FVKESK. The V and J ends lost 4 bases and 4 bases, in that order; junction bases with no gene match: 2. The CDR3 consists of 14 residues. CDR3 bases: TGTGCCAGCAGCCCCAGCGGGAGGGCAGATACGCAGTATTTT. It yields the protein CASSPSGRADTQYF. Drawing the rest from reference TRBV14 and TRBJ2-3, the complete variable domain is EAGVTQFPSHSVIEKGQTVTLRCDPISGHDNLYWYRRVMGKEIKFLLHFVKESKQDESGMPNNRFLAERTGGTYSTLKVQPAELEDSGVYFCASSPSGRADTQYFGPGTRLTVL.

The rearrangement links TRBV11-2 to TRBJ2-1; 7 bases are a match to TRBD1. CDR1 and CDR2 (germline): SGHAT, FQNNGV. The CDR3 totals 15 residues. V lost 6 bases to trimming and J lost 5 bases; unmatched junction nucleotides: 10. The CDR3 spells CASRRPGQRHNEQFF. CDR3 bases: TGTGCCAGCAGAAGACCGGGACAGCGCCACAATGAGCAGTTCTTC.

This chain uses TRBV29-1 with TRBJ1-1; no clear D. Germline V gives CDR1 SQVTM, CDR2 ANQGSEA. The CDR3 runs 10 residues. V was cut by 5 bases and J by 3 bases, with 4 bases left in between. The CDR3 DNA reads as TGCAGCGTTTCGGACACTGAAGCTTTCTTT. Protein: CSVSDTEAFF.

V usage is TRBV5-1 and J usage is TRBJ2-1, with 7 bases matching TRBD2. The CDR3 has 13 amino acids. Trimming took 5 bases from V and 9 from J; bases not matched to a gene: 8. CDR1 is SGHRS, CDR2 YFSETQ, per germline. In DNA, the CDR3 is TGCGCCAGCAGTATTACGGCTAGCGGTGAGCAGTTCTTC. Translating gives CASSITASGEQFF.